This T cell receptor beta chain was identified during a study of siplizumab effects on memory and regulatory T cells. Assayed TCR templates numbered 80,000 to 100,000 for each sample. TCRdb keeps only in-frame clones here, not all; method: immunoSEQ multiplex PCR. The sample holds approximately 75,000 clones, around 93% seen once. After removal of 11 bases from V and 1 base from J, the junction contained 11 bases not matched to a gene. This CDR3 has 15 residues. Germline values: CDR1 ENHRY, CDR2 SYGVKD. This receptor was identified in a human donor in good health. What was sequenced was CD8+ T cells sorted from blood. V and J are TRBV10-3 and TRBJ2-3, with TRBD2 identical over 8 bases. CDR3: CAAQGGRGGTDTQYF. The CDR3 DNA reads TGTGCCGCCCAAGGGGGGCGGGGGGGCACAGATACGCAGTATTTT.